The 6 T cell receptor beta chains given below trace back to one sample, sequenced in a study of PD-1 blockade in classical Hodgkin lymphoma. Following autologous stem cell transplantation, relapse occurred in every patient, and exposure to brentuximab vedotin varied. Generated by immunoSEQ multiplex PCR, the TCRdb table keeps only in-frame clones and is missing some. The table has about 23,000 clones, roughly two thirds seen once; the top ten hold over 15%. This specimen consisted of peripheral blood mononuclear cells (PBMCs), obtained at baseline. These TCRs come from a human donor with classical Hodgkin lymphoma.

This clone was seen only a few times. The chain couples TRBV6-6 to TRBJ1-1; D is unresolved. Between the trimmed V and J ends, which lost 7 bases and 1 base, there was a span of 10 bases. Germline lookup yields CDR1 MNHNY and CDR2 SVGAGI (reference sequence). This CDR3 is built from 13 residues. The CDR3 spells CASTTWGNTEAFF. CDR3 sequence (DNA): TGTGCCAGCACCACCTGGGGGAACACTGAAGCTTTCTTT.

This clone is medium-sized. The rearrangement joins TRBV28 to TRBJ2-7; 9 nucleotides agree with TRBD1. Unmatched junction bases numbered 10, after V lost 5 bases and J lost 5 bases. Per the germline V gene, CDR1 is MDHEN and CDR2 is SYDVKM. This CDR3 is built from 15 residues. In DNA, the CDR3 is TGTGCCAGCAGTCTACCAGGGACAGGGTGGGACGAGCAGTACTTC. Residues: CASSLPGTGWDEQYF.

This clone was recorded a few times. The chain links TRBV5-1 to TRBJ1-1; tentatively, D is TRBD1 (6 bases). Germline V gene sequence: CDR1 SGHRS, CDR2 YFSETQ. With 0 bases removed from V and 5 bases from J, the gap between germline ends came to 11 bases. This CDR3 comprises 14 residues. The CDR3 region is CASSLEGGRTEAFF. The DNA for the CDR3 is TGCGCCAGCAGCTTGGAGGGGGGCCGGACTGAAGCTTTCTTT. Together with reference TRBV5-1 and TRBJ1-1, the CDR3 gives the full variable domain: KAGVTQTPRYLIKTRGQQVTLSCSPISGHRSVSWYQQTPGQGLQFLFEYFSETQRNKGNFPGRFSGRQFSNSRSEMNVSTLELGDSALYLCASSLEGGRTEAFFGQGTRLTVV.

This sequence joins TRBV11-2 and TRBJ2-5; the match to TRBD2 covers 7 bases. This CDR3 spans 16 amino acids. Unmatched junction bases numbered 12, after V lost 2 bases and J lost 6 bases. Germline V gene data show CDR1 as SGHAT and CDR2 as FQNNGV. CDR3 sequence: CASSLIWWEGRKTQYF. The CDR3 DNA sequence: TGTGCCAGCAGCTTAATTTGGTGGGAGGGCCGGAAGACCCAGTACTTC.

V and J are TRBV28 and TRBJ2-7; D possibly corresponds to TRBD1 (6 bases). The CDR3 is 14 residues long. CDR1 and CDR2 (germline): MDHEN, SYDVKM. The V end lost 3 bases, the J end lost 3 bases, and 12 bases lay between the germline ends. CDR3: CASSLLGAVYEQYF. CDR3 DNA: TGTGCCAGCAGTTTGCTGGGGGCGGTCTACGAGCAGTACTTC.

By its share, this clone is medium-sized. This chain joins TRBV6-6 and TRBJ2-7; 7 bases line up with TRBD2. After removal of 2 bases from V and 3 bases from J, the junction contained 4 bases not matched to a gene. The CDR3 is 14 amino acids. Germline V CDR1 and CDR2: MNHNY, SVGAGI (reference sequence). DNA of the CDR3: TGTGCCAGCAGTTACCGGGACTACAACTACGAGCAGTACGTC. Protein sequence: CASSYRDYNYEQYV.